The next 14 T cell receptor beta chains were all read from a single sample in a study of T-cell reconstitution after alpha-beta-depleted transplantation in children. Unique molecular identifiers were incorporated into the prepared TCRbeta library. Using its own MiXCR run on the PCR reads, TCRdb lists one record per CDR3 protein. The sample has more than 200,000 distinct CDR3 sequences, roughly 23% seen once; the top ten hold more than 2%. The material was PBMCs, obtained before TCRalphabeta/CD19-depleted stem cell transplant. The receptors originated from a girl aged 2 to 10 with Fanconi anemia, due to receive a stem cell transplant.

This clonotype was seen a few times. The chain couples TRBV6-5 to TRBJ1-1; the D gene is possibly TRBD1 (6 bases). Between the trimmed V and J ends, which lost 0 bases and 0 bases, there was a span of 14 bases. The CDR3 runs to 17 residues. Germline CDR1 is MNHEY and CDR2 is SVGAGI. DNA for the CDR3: TGTGCCAGCAGTTACTCTGTATACAGGGAACTGAACACTGAAGCTTTCTTT. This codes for CASSYSVYRELNTEAFF.

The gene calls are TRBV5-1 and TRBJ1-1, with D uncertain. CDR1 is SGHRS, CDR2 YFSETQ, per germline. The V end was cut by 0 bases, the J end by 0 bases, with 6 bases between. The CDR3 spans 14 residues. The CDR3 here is CASSLVRVNTEAFF. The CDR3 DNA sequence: TGCGCCAGCAGCTTGGTAAGAGTGAACACTGAAGCTTTCTTT.

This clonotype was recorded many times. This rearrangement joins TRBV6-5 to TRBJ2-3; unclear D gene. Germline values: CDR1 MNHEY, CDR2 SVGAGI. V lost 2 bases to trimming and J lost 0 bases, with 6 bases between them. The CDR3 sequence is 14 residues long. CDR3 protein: CASSYTESTDTQYF. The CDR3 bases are TGTGCCAGCAGTTACACGGAGAGCACAGATACGCAGTATTTT.

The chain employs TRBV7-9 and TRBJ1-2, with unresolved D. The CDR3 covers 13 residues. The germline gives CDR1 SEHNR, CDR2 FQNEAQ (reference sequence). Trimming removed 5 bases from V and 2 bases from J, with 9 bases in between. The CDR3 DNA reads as TGTGCCAGCAGCGTAGACGGCAACTATGGCTACACCTTC. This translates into CASSVDGNYGYTF.

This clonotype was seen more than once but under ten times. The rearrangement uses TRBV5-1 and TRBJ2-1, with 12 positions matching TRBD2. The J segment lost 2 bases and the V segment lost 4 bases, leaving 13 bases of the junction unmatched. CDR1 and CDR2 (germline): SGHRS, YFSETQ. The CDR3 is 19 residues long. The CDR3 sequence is CASSPLTTSGRVTYNEQFF. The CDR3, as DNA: TGCGCCAGCAGCCCCCTAACGACTAGCGGGAGAGTAACCTACAATGAGCAGTTCTTC.

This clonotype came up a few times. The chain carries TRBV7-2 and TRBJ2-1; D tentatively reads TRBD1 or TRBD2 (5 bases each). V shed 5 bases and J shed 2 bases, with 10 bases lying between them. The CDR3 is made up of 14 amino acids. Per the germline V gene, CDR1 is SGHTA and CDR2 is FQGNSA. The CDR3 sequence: CASSPGRPYNEQFF. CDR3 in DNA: TGTGCCAGCAGCCCGGGACGACCCTACAATGAGCAGTTCTTC.

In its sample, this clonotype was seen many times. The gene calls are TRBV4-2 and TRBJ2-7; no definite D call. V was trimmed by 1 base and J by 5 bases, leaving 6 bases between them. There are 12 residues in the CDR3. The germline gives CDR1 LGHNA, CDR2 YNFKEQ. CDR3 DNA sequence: TGTGCCAGCAGCCAAGTGGCTAACGAGCAGTACTTC. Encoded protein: CASSQVANEQYF.

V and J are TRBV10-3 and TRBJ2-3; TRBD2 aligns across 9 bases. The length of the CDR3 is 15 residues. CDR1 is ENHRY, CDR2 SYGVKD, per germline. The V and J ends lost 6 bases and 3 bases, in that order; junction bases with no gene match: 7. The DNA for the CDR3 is TGTGCCATCAGAATGACTAGCGGCGGGACAGATACGCAGTATTTT. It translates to CAIRMTSGGTDTQYF.

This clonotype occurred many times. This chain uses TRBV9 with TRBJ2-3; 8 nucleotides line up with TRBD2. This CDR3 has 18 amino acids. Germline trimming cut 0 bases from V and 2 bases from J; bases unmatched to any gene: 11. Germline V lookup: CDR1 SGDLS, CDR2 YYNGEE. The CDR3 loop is CASSVGVRLAGSTDTQYF. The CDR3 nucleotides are TGTGCCAGCAGCGTAGGGGTCCGTCTAGCGGGCTCCACAGATACGCAGTATTTT.

This chain's CDR3 is CASAQGGIDEQFF. CDR3 in DNA: TGTGCCAGCGCGCAGGGAGGTATCGATGAGCAGTTCTTC. V usage is TRBV7-2 and J usage is TRBJ2-1; D might be TRBD2 (6 bases). Germline assignment: CDR1 SGHTA and CDR2 FQGNSA. The V end was cut by 8 bases, the J end by 8 bases, with 16 bases between. CDR3 length equals 13 residues.

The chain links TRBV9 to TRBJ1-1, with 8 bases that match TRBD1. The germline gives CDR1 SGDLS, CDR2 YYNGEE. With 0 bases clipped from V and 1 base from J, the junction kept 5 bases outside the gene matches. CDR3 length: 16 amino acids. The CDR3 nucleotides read TGTGCCAGCAGCGTAGCAGGACAGGGAGCGAACACTGAAGCTTTCTTT. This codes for CASSVAGQGANTEAFF.

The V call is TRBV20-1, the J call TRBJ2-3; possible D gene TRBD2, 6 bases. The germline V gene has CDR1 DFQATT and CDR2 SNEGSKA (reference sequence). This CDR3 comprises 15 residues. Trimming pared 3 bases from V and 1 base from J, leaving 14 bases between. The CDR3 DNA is TGCAGTGCTAGGCGACTAGGCGTAGGCACAGATACGCAGTATTTT. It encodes CSARRLGVGTDTQYF.

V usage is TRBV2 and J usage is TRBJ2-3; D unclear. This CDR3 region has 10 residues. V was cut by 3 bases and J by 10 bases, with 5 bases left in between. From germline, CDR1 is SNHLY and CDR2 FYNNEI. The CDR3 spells CASSEYAQYF. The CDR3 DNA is TGTGCCAGCAGTGAGTACGCGCAGTATTTT.

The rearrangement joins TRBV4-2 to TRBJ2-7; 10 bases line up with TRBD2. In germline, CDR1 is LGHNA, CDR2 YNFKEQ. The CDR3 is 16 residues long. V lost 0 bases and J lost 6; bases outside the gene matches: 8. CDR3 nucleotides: TGTGCCAGCAGCCAAGATCAAGGGACTAGCGTATTCGAGCAGTACTTC. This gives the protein CASSQDQGTSVFEQYF.